This T cell receptor beta chain was retrieved from a study of blood T cell repertoires in COVID-19. Some clones are missing from TCRdb's copy, which holds only in-frame ones; the method was immunoSEQ multiplex PCR. There are 20,000 to 30,000 clones in the sample; about 87% occur only once, and about 3% lies in the top ten. The length of the CDR3 is 13 residues. Germline-derived CDR1 and CDR2 are SGHTA and FQGNSA. The V gene lost 5 bases and the J gene lost 1 base, with 9 bases spanning the gap. The source of this sequence is a human donor in a cohort sampled during active COVID-19. The chain carries TRBV7-2 and TRBJ2-7; D is perhaps TRBD1 (5 bases). Sequencing used peripheral blood. In DNA, the CDR3 is TGTGCCAGCAGCATTGGGGCATCCTACGAGCAGTACTTC. This sequence encodes CASSIGASYEQYF.